The 30 T cell receptor beta chains in this list originate from one sample, sequenced in a study of cytomegalovirus exposure and HLA in healthy donors. The PCR had 60 Vbeta and 13 Jbeta primers. Libraries were prepared by immunoSEQ multiplex PCR; TCRdb keeps only in-frame clonotypes and omits some of them. The table includes roughly 84,000 clones, under 80% detected once. Sequencing was done on a sample of PBMCs. These receptors were taken from a male donor in good health and CMV-seropositive.

This sequence joins TRBV6-5 and TRBJ1-5, with 12 bases that match TRBD1. Trimming at V came to 8 bases and at J to 6 bases, leaving 5 bases not matched to a gene. The CDR3 extends over 14 amino acids. Germline V CDR1 and CDR2: MNHEY, SVGAGI. CDR3: CASGTGGAFQPQHF. CDR3 bases: TGTGCCAGCGGGACAGGGGGCGCGTTTCAGCCCCAGCATTTT.

This chain links TRBV10-1 with TRBJ2-1; TRBD2 matches 12 bases. Germline values: CDR1 WNHNN, CDR2 SYGVQD (reference sequence). The CDR3 is made up of 19 amino acids. Trimming cost V 6 bases and J 0 bases; bases outside gene matches: 12. The CDR3 loop is CASRVIVGLAGSSYNEQFF. The CDR3 region has the DNA TGCGCCAGCAGAGTAATAGTTGGACTAGCGGGAAGCTCCTACAATGAGCAGTTCTTC.

Remarks on this clone: A junction end diverges from the germline sequence, so it may reflect a read error. The rearrangement links TRBV7-9 to TRBJ2-7; D gene ambiguous. The CDR3 has 12 residues. Germline V lookup: CDR1 SEHNR, CDR2 FQNEAQ (reference sequence). The CDR3 is CSSSFPTVEQYF. The CDR3 DNA is TGTTCCAGCAGCTTCCCCACGGTCGAGCAGTACTTC.

The CDR3 reads CASSLGEGYEQYF. In DNA, the CDR3 is TGTGCCAGCAGCTTGGGGGAGGGGTACGAGCAGTACTTC. The chain recombines TRBV7-2 with TRBJ2-7; TRBD2 matches 7 bases. The CDR3 is 13 residues long. Germline V gives CDR1 SGHTA, CDR2 FQGNSA. V lost 3 bases, J lost 4 bases, and 3 bases stayed unmatched.

This clone was seen a few times. This sequence joins TRBV19 and TRBJ1-4; D gene ambiguous. The ends were cut back, 3 bases at V and 4 bases at J, with 15 bases in the middle. This CDR3 is built from 16 residues. The germline CDR1 and CDR2 sequences are LNHDA and SQIVND (reference sequence). The CDR3 here is CASSIVGIDFNEKLFF. The CDR3 bases are TGTGCCAGTAGTATTGTGGGTATAGACTTTAATGAAAAACTGTTTTTT.

The chain has TRBV7-2 and TRBJ2-7; the D is unclear. The CDR3 is 13 residues long. Germline assignment: CDR1 SGHTA and CDR2 FQGNSA. The V end lost 2 bases, the J end lost 4 bases, and 9 bases lay between the germline ends. The CDR3 reads CASSLITDYEQYF. In nucleotides, the CDR3 is TGTGCCAGCAGCTTAATCACTGATTACGAGCAGTACTTC.

The chain has TRBV2 and TRBJ2-4; no clear D. Trimming left V 2 bases short and J 5 bases short, with 4 bases between. This CDR3 comprises 12 residues. Per the germline V gene, CDR1 is SNHLY and CDR2 is FYNNEI. CDR3 sequence reads: CASSERENIQYF. The DNA of the CDR3 is TGTGCCAGCAGTGAACGGGAAAACATTCAGTACTTC.

The chain joins TRBV7-2 to TRBJ2-7; 9 nucleotides line up with TRBD2. CDR3 length equals 14 residues. The trim removed 7 bases at V and 3 bases at J, leaving 7 bases unmatched. Germline V CDR1 and CDR2: SGHTA, FQGNSA. The CDR3 protein is CASKVAGEFYEQYF. In DNA, the CDR3 is TGTGCCAGCAAAGTAGCGGGAGAGTTCTACGAGCAGTACTTC.

The rearrangement links TRBV13 to TRBJ2-3; D call uncertain. The CDR3 is 12 amino acids. Germline V gene sequence: CDR1 PRHDT, CDR2 FYEKMQ (reference sequence). Trimming cost V 5 bases and J 2 bases, with 5 bases left between them. CDR3 sequence (DNA): TGTGCCAGCAGCACCTACACAGATACGCAGTATTTT. The encoded protein is CASSTYTDTQYF. Combining the CDR3 with reference TRBV13 and TRBJ2-3 gives the whole variable domain AAGVIQSPRHLIKEKRETATLKCYPIPRHDTVYWYQQGPGQDPQFLISFYEKMQSDKGSIPDRFSAQQFSDYHSELNMSSLELGDSALYFCASSTYTDTQYFGPGTRLTVL.

V is TRBV5-1 and J is TRBJ2-2; 13 positions agree with TRBD2. The germline V gene has CDR1 SGHRS and CDR2 YFSETQ. The CDR3 is 17 residues long. Trimming removed 1 base from V and 6 bases from J; junction bases left unmatched: 6. The CDR3 coding sequence is TGCGCCAGCAGCTTGCTGACTAGCGGGAGGTCCGCCGGGGAGCTGTTTTTT. Translating it yields CASSLLTSGRSAGELFF.

The chain is built from TRBV5-6 and TRBJ1-2, with 8 bases fitting TRBD1. Trimming removed 4 bases from V and 6 bases from J; junction bases left unmatched: 5. This CDR3 comprises 13 residues. Per the germline V gene, CDR1 is SGHDT and CDR2 is YYEEEE. The CDR3 coding sequence is TGTGCCAGCAGCCCGACAGGGGTGAATGGCTACACCTTC. It yields the protein CASSPTGVNGYTF. The variable domain in full, with the rest retrieved from reference TRBV5-6 and TRBJ1-2, is DAGVTQSPTHLIKTRGQQVTLRCSPKSGHDTVSWYQQALGQGPQFIFQYYEEEERQRGNFPDRFSGHQFPNYSSELNVNALLLGDSALYLCASSPTGVNGYTFGSGTRLTVV.

This clone occurred once. V is TRBV27 and J is TRBJ1-2; 7 bases are a match to TRBD1. Germline V CDR1 and CDR2: MNHEY, SMNVEV (reference sequence). J gave up 7 bases and V 3 bases, and 5 bases lay outside the gene matches. This CDR3 comprises 13 residues. The CDR3 is CASSFGTEGGYTF. As DNA, the CDR3 is TGTGCCAGCAGTTTCGGGACAGAGGGTGGCTACACCTTC.

The chain is built from TRBV11-2 and TRBJ2-2; 8 nucleotides align to TRBD1. The V gene end was trimmed by 5 bases and the J gene end by 6 bases; junction bases not matched to a gene: 5. The CDR3 runs 14 residues. The germline V gene encodes CDR1 SGHAT and CDR2 FQNNGV. The CDR3 reads CASSRQGSAGELFF. For the CDR3, the DNA is TGTGCCAGCAGCCGACAGGGGAGCGCCGGGGAGCTGTTTTTT.

This chain connects TRBV6-1 to TRBJ2-4, with TRBD1 matching over 7 bases. CDR1 is MNHNS and CDR2 is SASEGT in the germline V gene. This CDR3 has 17 residues. The V gene end was trimmed by 4 bases and the J gene end by 3 bases; junction bases not matched to a gene: 12. Written as DNA, the CDR3 is TGTGCCAGCAGTGCCACGACAGGGCTAGGGGGCAAAAACATTCAGTACTTC. Translating it yields CASSATTGLGGKNIQYF.

This chain links TRBV18 with TRBJ1-1; D uncertain. The CDR3 is 16 amino acids. The germline CDR1 and CDR2 sequences are KGHSH and LQKENI. Trimming took off 3 bases at V and 0 bases at J, with 14 bases between the two ends. The CDR3 spells CASSPPAAGLNTEAFF. The CDR3 DNA is TGTGCCAGCTCACCCCCAGCGGCGGGTTTGAACACTGAAGCTTTCTTT.

The rearrangement uses TRBV19 and TRBJ1-1; D possibly corresponds to TRBD1 (5 bases). Trimming took 5 bases from V and 1 from J, leaving 8 bases between them. This CDR3 comprises 13 residues. Germline CDR1 reads LNHDA; CDR2 reads SQIVND (reference sequence). CDR3 nucleotides: TGTGCCAGTAGTCCCGGGGGGAACACTGAAGCTTTCTTT. Translating it yields CASSPGGNTEAFF.

This CDR3 is CASTLTRGAYEQYF. The CDR3 DNA sequence: TGTGCCAGCACCCTGACCCGGGGGGCCTACGAGCAGTACTTC. The chain joins TRBV28 to TRBJ2-7; TRBD2 matches 7 bases. The CDR3 extends over 14 amino acids. CDR1 is MDHEN, CDR2 SYDVKM, per germline. V shed 7 bases, J shed 2 bases, and the junction held 8 bases outside the gene matches.

This rearrangement joins TRBV28 to TRBJ1-1; 7 bases align to TRBD1. The CDR3 is made up of 17 amino acids. From germline, CDR1 is MDHEN and CDR2 SYDVKM. J lost 0 bases, V lost 3 bases, and 10 bases had no gene match. CDR3 nucleotides: TGTGCCAGCAGTTTGGACCCAGAGACAGGGCTGAACACTGAAGCTTTCTTT. Amino acids: CASSLDPETGLNTEAFF.

The rearrangement joins TRBV5-1 to TRBJ1-6, with a weak D call TRBD1 (6 bases). There are 16 residues in the CDR3. The germline gives CDR1 SGHRS, CDR2 YFSETQ. Trimming removed 3 bases at V and 9 bases at J, with 19 bases between. The CDR3 loop reads CASSSPQGNVGSPLHF. DNA for the CDR3: TGCGCCAGCAGCTCCCCACAGGGAAACGTCGGTTCACCCCTCCACTTT.

This clone was observed once. The chain uses TRBV9 and TRBJ1-2; D is possibly TRBD1 (5 bases). Germline lookup yields CDR1 SGDLS and CDR2 YYNGEE. This CDR3 spans 13 amino acids. V was trimmed by 4 bases and J by 7 bases, leaving 14 bases between them. The CDR3 protein is CASSPLGGGGYTF. DNA for the CDR3: TGTGCCAGCAGCCCCCTGGGGGGAGGTGGCTACACCTTC.

The chain couples TRBV6-1 to TRBJ2-5, with a tentative D call TRBD2 (6 bases). The V gene lost 4 bases and the J gene lost 1 base, with 10 bases spanning the gap. Germline values: CDR1 MNHNS, CDR2 SASEGT. The CDR3 covers 14 residues. Here the CDR3 reads CASSGGLAQETQYF. DNA of the CDR3: TGTGCCAGCAGTGGGGGACTTGCCCAAGAGACCCAGTACTTC.

J is TRBJ2-6 and V is TRBV28, with TRBD1 matching over 11 bases. V was pared by 6 bases and J by 0 bases, with 10 bases of the junction left unmatched. The CDR3 spans 19 residues. Germline V gene lookup returns CDR1 MDHEN and CDR2 SYDVKM. CDR3 loop: CASRRDRGVPGSGANVLTF. Written as DNA, the CDR3 is TGTGCCAGCAGACGGGACAGGGGGGTCCCGGGCTCTGGGGCCAACGTCCTGACTTTC.

The chain couples TRBV28 to TRBJ1-4, with 9 bases identical to TRBD1. J lost 9 bases, V lost 0 bases, and 5 bases had no gene match. Germline CDR1 and CDR2: MDHEN and SYDVKM. This CDR3 is 15 amino acids long. CDR3 nucleotides: TGTGCCAGCAGTTTATGGGGACAGGGCGCCCAAAAACTGTTTTTT. Translating it yields CASSLWGQGAQKLFF.

The CDR3 DNA reads as TGTGCCAGTAGTCATGAGGGCACCTACGAGCAGTACTTC. It codes for CASSHEGTYEQYF. The chain links TRBV19 to TRBJ2-7; possible D gene TRBD2, 5 bases. The CDR3 totals 13 residues. V was clipped by 5 bases and J by 2 bases, with 10 bases between them. Germline CDR1 is LNHDA and CDR2 is SQIVND (reference sequence).

This clone was found once. The chain uses TRBV14 and TRBJ2-7, with 11 bases matching TRBD1. CDR3 length equals 16 residues. CDR1 is SGHDN and CDR2 is FVKESK in the germline V gene. J gave up 9 bases and V 4 bases, and 14 bases lay outside the gene matches. The CDR3 here is CASSPNRGTGGFLQYF. DNA for the CDR3: TGTGCCAGCAGCCCGAACCGCGGGACAGGGGGTTTCCTGCAGTACTTC.

The rearrangement links TRBV7-3 to TRBJ2-1; 10 bases map to TRBD2. The germline CDR1 and CDR2 sequences are SGHTA and FQGTGA. Trimming removed 1 base from V and 6 bases from J; junction bases left unmatched: 9. The CDR3 covers 17 residues. The CDR3 reads CASSLKRLAGVSNEQFF. In DNA, the CDR3 is TGTGCCAGCAGCTTAAAGCGCCTAGCGGGGGTCTCCAATGAGCAGTTCTTC.

The chain combines TRBV4-1 with TRBJ2-3; 11 bases fit TRBD2. This CDR3 spans 15 amino acids. Losses at the gene ends were 3 bases for V and 6 bases for J; bases not matched to a gene: 5. Germline V gene data show CDR1 as MGHRA and CDR2 as YSYEKL. The CDR3 coding sequence is TGCGCCAGCAGCCAGTCCACTAGCGGGAGTGATACGCAGTATTTT. This codes for CASSQSTSGSDTQYF.

The chain couples TRBV5-4 to TRBJ2-3, with TRBD2 matching over 11 bases. The CDR3 totals 16 residues. J gave up 0 bases and V 0 bases, and 0 bases lay outside the gene matches. Germline V gives CDR1 SGHNT, CDR2 YYREEE (reference sequence). The CDR3 coding sequence is TGTGCCAGCAGCTTGGGGACTAGCGGGAGCACAGATACGCAGTATTTT. This encodes CASSLGTSGSTDTQYF.

The CDR3 DNA reads as TGTGCCAGCAGCTTCCGGGGAATTACAGATACGCAGTATTTT. Its translation: CASSFRGITDTQYF. This chain joins TRBV7-9 and TRBJ2-3, with D possibly TRBD2 on 5 matching bases. Germline assignment: CDR1 SEHNR and CDR2 FQNEAQ (reference sequence). The V gene lost 3 bases and the J gene lost 3 bases, with 10 bases spanning the gap. The CDR3 totals 14 residues.

The V call is TRBV30, the J call TRBJ1-5; 7 nucleotides line up with TRBD1. Unmatched junction bases numbered 11, after V lost 1 base and J lost 2 bases. CDR1 is GTSNPN, CDR2 SVGIG, per germline (reference sequence). This CDR3 has 17 residues. The CDR3 DNA follows: TGTGCCTGGAGTGAGATCCATGACAGGGCGGGCAATCAGCCCCAGCATTTT. Its protein product is CAWSEIHDRAGNQPQHF.